The next 2 T cell receptor beta chains were all read from a single sample in a study of blood T cell repertoires in COVID-19. Repertoires were generated with immunoSEQ multiplex PCR, while TCRdb's copy carries only in-frame clones and drops some. Altogether 120,000 to 150,000 clones are present, around 84% being singletons, with the ten largest covering around 5%. Sequenced: peripheral blood. Source of these receptors: a human donor in a cohort sampled during active COVID-19.

The V call is TRBV5-1, the J call TRBJ2-7; D remains unclear. The germline V and J ends were trimmed by 0 bases and 3 bases, with 7 bases remaining between them. Looked up from germline, CDR1 is SGHRS and CDR2 is YFSETQ. The CDR3 is made up of 13 amino acids. The CDR3 DNA reads TGCGCCAGCAGCTTGGTAGATTACTACGAGCAGTACTTC. This sequence encodes CASSLVDYYEQYF. The whole variable domain, filled in from reference TRBV5-1 and TRBJ2-7, reads KAGVTQTPRYLIKTRGQQVTLSCSPISGHRSVSWYQQTPGQGLQFLFEYFSETQRNKGNFPGRFSGRQFSNSRSEMNVSTLELGDSALYLCASSLVDYYEQYFGPGTRLTVT.

V and J are TRBV18 and TRBJ2-7, with 9 bases fitting TRBD1. The CDR3 runs 15 residues. Germline CDR1 and CDR2: KGHSH and LQKENI. After removal of 5 bases from V and 5 bases from J, the junction contained 10 bases not matched to a gene. The chain's CDR3 is CASSYPGQGVHEQYF. CDR3 DNA: TGTGCCAGCTCATACCCGGGACAGGGTGTCCACGAGCAGTACTTC.